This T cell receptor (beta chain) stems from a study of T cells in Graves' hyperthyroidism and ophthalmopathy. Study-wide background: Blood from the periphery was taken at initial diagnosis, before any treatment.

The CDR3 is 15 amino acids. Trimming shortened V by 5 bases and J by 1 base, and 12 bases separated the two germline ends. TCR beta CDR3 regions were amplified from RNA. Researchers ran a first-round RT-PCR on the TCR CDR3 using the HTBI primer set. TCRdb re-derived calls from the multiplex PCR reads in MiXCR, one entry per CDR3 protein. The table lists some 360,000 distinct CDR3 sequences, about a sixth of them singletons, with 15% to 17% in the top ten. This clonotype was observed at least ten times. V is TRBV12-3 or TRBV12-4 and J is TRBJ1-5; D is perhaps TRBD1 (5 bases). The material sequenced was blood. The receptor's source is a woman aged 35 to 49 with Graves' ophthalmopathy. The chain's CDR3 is CASSTMGGSNQPQHF. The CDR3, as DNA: TGTGCCAGCAGTACCATGGGGGGAAGCAATCAGCCCCAGCATTTT.